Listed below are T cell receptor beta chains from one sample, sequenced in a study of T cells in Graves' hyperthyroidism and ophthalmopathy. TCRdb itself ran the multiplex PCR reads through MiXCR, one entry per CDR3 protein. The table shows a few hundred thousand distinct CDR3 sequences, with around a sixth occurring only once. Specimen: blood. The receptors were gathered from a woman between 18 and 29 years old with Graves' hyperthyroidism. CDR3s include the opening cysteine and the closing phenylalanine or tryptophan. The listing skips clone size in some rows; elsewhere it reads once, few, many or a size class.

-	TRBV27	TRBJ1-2	CASSLSVSGDGYTF
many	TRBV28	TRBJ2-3	CASSFGDGSTDTQYF
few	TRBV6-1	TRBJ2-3	CASRLNALAGGTDTQYF
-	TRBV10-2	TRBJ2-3	CASSDGGRADTQYF
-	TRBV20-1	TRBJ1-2	CSANIQGMESGYTF
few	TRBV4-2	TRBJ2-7	CASSRLAGGTYEQYF
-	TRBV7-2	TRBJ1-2	CASSLVGRGRLNYGYTF
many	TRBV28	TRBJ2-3	CASSFFAGGGVVGDTQYF
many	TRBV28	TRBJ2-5	CASRIINQETQYF
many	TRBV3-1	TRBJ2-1	CASSQDLARHNEQFF
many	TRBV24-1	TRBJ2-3	CATSDRKGRGGDTQYF
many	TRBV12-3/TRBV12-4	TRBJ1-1	CASSLALGRGNTEAFF
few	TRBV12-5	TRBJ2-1	CASGSDEEQFF
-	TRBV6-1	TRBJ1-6	CASSEMENSPLHF
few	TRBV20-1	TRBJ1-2	CSAVTTGNYGYTF
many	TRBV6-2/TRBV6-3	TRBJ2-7	CASRTTGGSYEQYF
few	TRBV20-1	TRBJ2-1	CSASPRAGAMWSYNEQFF
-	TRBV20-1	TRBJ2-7	CSAREPGTGTYEQYF
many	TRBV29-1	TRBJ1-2	CSVDPGGGYTF
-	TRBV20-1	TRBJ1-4	CSASTGHNEKLFF
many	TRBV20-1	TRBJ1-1	CSARDGNRFDTEAFF
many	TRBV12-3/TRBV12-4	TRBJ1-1	CASTTQVNGEAFF
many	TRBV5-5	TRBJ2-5	CASSFTSGDETQYF
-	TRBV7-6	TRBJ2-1	CASSYLLGEQFF
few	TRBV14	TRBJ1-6	CASSQGDSNSPLHF
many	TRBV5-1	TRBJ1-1	CASSLGMVTVNTEAFF
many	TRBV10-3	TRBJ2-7	CAISEYQGEQYF
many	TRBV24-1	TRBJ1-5	CATSDFAPYNQPQHF
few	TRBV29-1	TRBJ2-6	CSVEGGASGANVLTF
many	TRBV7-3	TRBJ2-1	CASSLTGLAGGGEQFF
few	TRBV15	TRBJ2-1	CATTVTTSGYNEQFF
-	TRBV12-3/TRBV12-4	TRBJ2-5	CASSLSDLAGNKETQYF
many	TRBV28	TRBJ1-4	CASSRLGGAGEKLFF
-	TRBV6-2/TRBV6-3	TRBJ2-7	CASSRPFSTSGKIEQYF
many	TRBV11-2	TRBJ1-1	CASSSRTGMKTEAFF
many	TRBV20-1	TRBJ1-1	CSARDIRNTEAFF
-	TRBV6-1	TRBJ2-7	CASSAFGTSGRYEQYF
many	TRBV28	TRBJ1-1	CASSLTGGKIAEAFF
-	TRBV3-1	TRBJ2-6	CASSQDPVTGANVLTF
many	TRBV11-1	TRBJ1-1	CASSRPGGRSEAFF
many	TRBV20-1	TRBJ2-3	CSARDPSGVESSTDTQYF
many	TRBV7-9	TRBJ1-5	CASSQTGNQPQHF
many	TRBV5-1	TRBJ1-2	CASSLEQGGYTF
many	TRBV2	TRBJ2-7	CASRTDRGPYEQYF
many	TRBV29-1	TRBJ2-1	CSVLGGRALDNEQFF
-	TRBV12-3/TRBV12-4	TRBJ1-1	CASSGRWLMNTEAFF
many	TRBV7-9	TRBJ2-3	CASSSGGLAGGSDTQYF
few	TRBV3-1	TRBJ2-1	CASSRREGGPTNEQFF
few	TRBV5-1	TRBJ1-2	CASSLRPGSYGYTF
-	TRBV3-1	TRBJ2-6	CASSEVAGRSGANVLTF
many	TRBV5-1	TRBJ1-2	CASSLDWTEPPYGYTF
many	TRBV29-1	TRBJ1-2	CSVDRGGSGDYGYTF